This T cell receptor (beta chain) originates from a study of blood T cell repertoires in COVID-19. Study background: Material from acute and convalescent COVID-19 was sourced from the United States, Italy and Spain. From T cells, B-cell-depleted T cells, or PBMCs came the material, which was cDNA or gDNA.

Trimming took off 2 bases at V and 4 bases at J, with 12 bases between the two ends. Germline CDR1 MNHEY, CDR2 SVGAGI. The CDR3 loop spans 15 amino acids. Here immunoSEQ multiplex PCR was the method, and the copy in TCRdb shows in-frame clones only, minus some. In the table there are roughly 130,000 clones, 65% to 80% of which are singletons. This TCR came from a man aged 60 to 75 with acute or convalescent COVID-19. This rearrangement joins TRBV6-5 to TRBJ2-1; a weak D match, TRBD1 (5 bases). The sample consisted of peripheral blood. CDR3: CASSYDRSPYNEQFF. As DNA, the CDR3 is TGTGCCAGCAGTTACGACAGATCCCCTTACAATGAGCAGTTCTTC.